Listed here are 2 T cell receptor beta chains from one sample, sequenced in a study of beta chain features in type 1 diabetes (dated by TCRdb to between 2017 and 2018). Broader findings and caveats from the paper: In all four CD4+ subsets, TCRB CDR3 length was moderately but significantly shorter in type 1 diabetes patients.

These receptors have no identified antigens. The library was generated by the immunoSEQ multiplex PCR assay. All of the isolated RNA was reverse transcribed with the High Capacity cDNA Reverse Transcription Kit, so expressed TCRB transcripts were sequenced. The immuneACCESS repertoire file appears here via TCRdb, limited to in-frame rearrangements. These files lack a portion of the clones; in checked studies, under half of the deficit traces to unresolved V genes, and the cause of the others is not known. Recorded for this sample are over 120,000 clones; approximately 13% of them occurred a single time. The leading ten clones occupy roughly 1.4% of the sample. The source material was central memory CD4+ T cells from blood. Source of these receptors: a man younger than 35 with type 1 diabetes.

The rearrangement uses TRBV4-1 and TRBJ2-1; possibly TRBD2 for D (6 bases). Trimming took off 1 base at V and 14 bases at J, with 15 bases between the two ends. CDR3 length equals 13 residues. In germline, CDR1 is MGHRA, CDR2 YSYEKL. The DNA for the CDR3 is TGCGCCAGCAGCCAAGCCTCAACGGGGGTAAAGTTCTTC. This encodes CASSQASTGVKFF.

This clone has more than one count but fewer than ten. The chain combines TRBV30 with TRBJ1-1; 9 bases line up with TRBD1. The V segment lost 2 bases and the J segment 2 bases; nucleotides outside the gene matches: 0. The CDR3 is made up of 13 amino acids. CDR1 and CDR2 from the germline V gene are GTSNPN and SVGIG (reference sequence). CDR3 nucleotide sequence: TGTGCCTGGAGTACAGGGGGCAACACTGAAGCTTTCTTT. Its protein is CAWSTGGNTEAFF.